This TCR beta chain was sequenced for a study of blood T cell repertoires in COVID-19. Looking at the study overall: Samples taken during acute and convalescent COVID-19 were collected in the United States, Italy and Spain. T cells, B-cell-depleted T cells, or PBMCs supplied cDNA or gDNA.

Germline loops: CDR1 SGHRS, CDR2 YFSETQ. The trim removed 2 bases at V and 1 base at J, leaving 1 base unmatched. The CDR3 spans 15 residues. Original methodology: It was from reference gene primer amplification that nucleated cell counts were estimated. The data were produced by immunoSEQ multiplex PCR, yet TCRdb's version contains in-frame clones alone and is incomplete. V and J calls and clone size come straight from that table; D and trimming were deduced from the DNA. Among about 98,000 clones listed, more than 75% were seen once. This TCR was recovered from a man between 50 and 59 years old with acute or convalescent COVID-19. The sample consisted of peripheral blood. This chain links TRBV5-1 with TRBJ2-3; 10 nucleotides line up with TRBD2. The CDR3 nucleotides are TGCGCCAGCAGCTTTGGGACTAGCGGCACAGATACGCAGTATTTT. Translated: CASSFGTSGTDTQYF.